Detailed here is one T cell receptor beta chain. This sample is drawn from a study of blood T cell repertoires in COVID-19. In the original analysis: Estimation of nucleated cell counts relied on the amplification of reference gene primers. The repertoire was sequenced with immunoSEQ multiplex PCR; TCRdb's copy has only in-frame clones and lacks some. For V, J and clone size, that table is used; D and trimming come from the DNA. The top ten clones hold about 11% of a sample with around 280,000 clones, roughly 90% of them seen once. In germline, CDR1 is SNHLY, CDR2 FYNNEI. The CDR3 sequence is 17 residues long. J lost 2 bases, V lost 6 bases, and 8 bases had no gene match.

This TCR was sampled from a woman in her twenties or thirties with COVID-19, enrolled during active disease. The material sequenced was peripheral blood. V and J are TRBV2 and TRBJ2-1, with 12 bases matching TRBD2. The CDR3: CASRGSSGRVPYNEQFF. The DNA of the CDR3 is TGTGCCAGCAGGGGATCTAGCGGGAGGGTACCCTACAATGAGCAGTTCTTC.